This T cell receptor (beta chain) was recorded in a study of T cells in Graves' hyperthyroidism and ophthalmopathy. Findings of the study overall: Most clonotypes expanded in thyroid above 0.001 were likewise present in blood.

TCR beta CDR3 regions were amplified from RNA transcripts. HTBI primers drove first-round RT-PCR of the TCR CDR3. TCRdb processed the multiplex PCR reads anew with MiXCR; each CDR3 protein has one entry. The sample yields about 640,000 distinct CDR3 sequences, 45% seen once. This clonotype came up many times. Antigen unknown. Uncontrolled infection, other autoimmune disease, pregnancy or lactation excluded patients. The ends lost 3 bases at V and 9 bases at J; junction bases unmatched: 2. This CDR3 has 12 amino acids. This TCR came from an adult man with Graves' disease, either hyperthyroidism or ophthalmopathy (not recorded which). The gene calls are TRBV12-3 or TRBV12-4 and TRBJ1-1; 9 nucleotides agree with TRBD1. Sequencing used peripheral blood or thyroid tissue (not recorded which). In nucleotides, the CDR3 is TGTGCCAGCAGTTTGGACAGGGGAAAAGCTTTCTTT. It encodes CASSLDRGKAFF.